This passage covers 23 T cell receptor beta chains from one sample sequenced in a study of cytotoxic CD8 clonotypes in ibrutinib-treated CLL. TCRdb keeps only in-frame clones here, not all; method: immunoSEQ multiplex PCR. Counted here are about 130,000 clones, about 80% occurring once; the ten biggest clones make up 9.5% to 15%. This sample comprised PBMCs, obtained after 12 months of ibrutinib treatment. The receptors derive from a human donor with chronic lymphocytic leukemia.

This clone was detected once. V gene TRBV7-2 combines with J gene TRBJ2-1, with D maybe TRBD1 (6 bases). The CDR3 totals 14 residues. V was shortened by 6 bases and J by 5 bases, with 14 bases between the two germline ends. Germline V CDR1 and CDR2: SGHTA, FQGNSA. This CDR3 reads CASSPGTLNNEQFF. The CDR3 bases are TGTGCCAGCAGTCCCGGGACACTAAACAATGAGCAGTTCTTC.

This sequence joins TRBV7-2 and TRBJ1-2, with 7 nucleotides matching TRBD1. The CDR3 spans 15 residues. Germline assignment: CDR1 SGHTA and CDR2 FQGNSA. The V segment lost 1 base and the J segment 4 bases; nucleotides outside the gene matches: 6. CDR3 bases: TGTGCCAGCAGCTTAGACAGGGGAGGACCCTATGGCTACACCTTC. Protein: CASSLDRGGPYGYTF.

The table lists this clone with a few counts. At one of its ends the junction is not consistent with the germline gene, which may arise from a read error. The chain has TRBV18 and TRBJ2-7; D may correspond to TRBD1 or TRBD2 (5 bases each). This CDR3 contains 13 residues. Germline CDR1 reads KGHSH; CDR2 reads LQKENI. In nucleotides, the CDR3 is TGTGCCAGCTCACTACAACACCGGGACCCTCTAGACTTC. Translation: CASSLQHRDPLDF.

V and J are TRBV7-9 and TRBJ2-3; 7 positions agree with TRBD1. The trim removed 7 bases at V and 6 bases at J, leaving 10 bases unmatched. CDR3 size: 14 residues. Germline-derived CDR1 and CDR2 are SEHNR and FQNEAQ (reference sequence). Written as DNA, the CDR3 is TGTGCCAGCACCGGGACAGCCAGGGGGGATACGCAGTATTTT. Its protein product is CASTGTARGDTQYF.

This clone appeared a single time. J is TRBJ2-1 and V is TRBV29-1; no clear D gene. CDR3 size: 13 residues. Trimming left V 5 bases short and J 5 bases short, with 13 bases between. CDR1 and CDR2 from the germline V gene are SQVTM and ANQGSEA. As DNA, the CDR3 is TGCAGCGTTCTGGACCCAAGCGACAATGAGCAGTTCTTC. This sequence encodes CSVLDPSDNEQFF.

The gene calls are TRBV10-3 and TRBJ1-2, with TRBD1 identical over 9 bases. Trimming took 8 bases from V and 7 from J; bases not matched to a gene: 8. Germline CDR1 ENHRY, CDR2 SYGVKD. The length of the CDR3 is 13 residues. The CDR3 reads CAIGTGREPGYTF. The CDR3, as DNA: TGTGCCATCGGGACAGGGAGGGAACCTGGCTACACCTTC.

The chain joins TRBV7-6 to TRBJ2-3, with unresolved D. Per the germline V gene, CDR1 is SGHVS and CDR2 is FNYEAQ. The CDR3 has 16 residues. V shed 8 bases and J shed 0 bases, with 18 bases lying between them. CDR3 sequence: CASSQDQETSTDTQYF. The DNA for the CDR3 is TGTGCCAGCTCCCAAGACCAGGAGACTAGCACAGATACGCAGTATTTT.

This clone was picked up one time. V usage is TRBV6-5 and J usage is TRBJ2-7; possible D gene TRBD1, 6 bases. V gave up 3 bases and J gave up 4 bases, with 10 bases separating them. CDR1 MNHEY and CDR2 SVGAGI come from the germline V gene. The CDR3 has 13 residues. The CDR3 DNA sequence: TGTGCCAGCAGTTATCTACAGGGTTACGAGCAGTACTTC. Its translation: CASSYLQGYEQYF.

This clone was counted only a few times. The chain uses TRBV7-8 and TRBJ2-4, with a possible D match to TRBD1 (6 bases). Trimming cost V 3 bases and J 2 bases, with 14 bases left between them. The CDR3 runs to 16 residues. In germline, CDR1 is SGHVS, CDR2 FQNEAQ. Here the CDR3 reads CASSFSPGVPKNIQYF. The CDR3 DNA reads TGTGCCAGCAGCTTTAGTCCAGGGGTCCCCAAAAACATTCAGTACTTC.

The chain couples TRBV27 to TRBJ1-1; no firm D call. Trimming cost V 1 base and J 1 base, with 10 bases left between them. CDR1 is MNHEY, CDR2 SMNVEV, per germline (reference sequence). This CDR3 has 15 residues. The CDR3 here is CASSLLGEKNTEAFF. The CDR3 DNA reads TGTGCCAGCAGTTTATTGGGAGAGAAGAACACTGAAGCTTTCTTT.

The rearrangement links TRBV4-2 to TRBJ2-7; 9 positions agree with TRBD2. The J segment lost 2 bases and the V segment lost 2 bases, leaving 7 bases of the junction unmatched. Germline V lookup: CDR1 LGHNA, CDR2 YNFKEQ. The CDR3 consists of 16 residues. DNA of the CDR3: TGTGCCAGCAGCCAACTCCTTAGCGGGAGACCCTACGAGCAGTACTTC. This translates into CASSQLLSGRPYEQYF.

The chain joins TRBV6-5 to TRBJ1-5, with D tentatively TRBD1 (5 bases). V shed 2 bases and J shed 6 bases, with 11 bases lying between them. The length of the CDR3 is 14 residues. CDR1 and CDR2 from the germline V gene are MNHEY and SVGAGI. CDR3 residues: CASSYGRGGQPQHF. The DNA for the CDR3 is TGTGCCAGCAGTTACGGGAGGGGAGGTCAGCCCCAGCATTTT.

The chain links TRBV10-3 to TRBJ2-7, with a weak D call TRBD1 (6 bases). V was pared by 4 bases and J by 1 base, with 11 bases between. CDR3 length equals 14 residues. Germline CDR1 reads ENHRY; CDR2 reads SYGVKD. The CDR3 protein is CAISVRGPSYEQYF. The CDR3 DNA is TGTGCCATCAGTGTCAGGGGACCATCCTACGAGCAGTACTTC.

This clone was counted between two and nine times. The chain links TRBV6-5 to TRBJ1-3, with a weak D call TRBD1 (5 bases). The CDR3 consists of 13 residues. Germline CDR1 and CDR2: MNHEY and SVGAGI. Trimming pared 9 bases from V and 3 bases from J, leaving 12 bases between. CDR3 nucleotide sequence: TGTGCCAGTAAAAAGACAGATGGAAACACCATATATTTT. Protein sequence: CASKKTDGNTIYF.

The V and J genes are TRBV11-1 and TRBJ2-5; 11 bases fit TRBD2. The CDR3 spans 17 residues. With V trimmed by 5 bases and J by 6 bases, 14 bases remained unmatched. The V gene's germline CDR1 is SGHAT and CDR2 FQDESV (reference sequence). DNA of the CDR3: TGTGCCAGCAGCCCGGCACTAGCGGGAGACCCCATGAAGACCCAGTACTTC. Translation gives CASSPALAGDPMKTQYF.

The CDR3: CASSLAIHEQYF. The CDR3 DNA reads TGTGCCAGCAGCTTAGCTATTCACGAGCAGTACTTC. This chain connects TRBV13 to TRBJ2-7; D is uncertain. This CDR3 is 12 amino acids long. V was trimmed by 1 base and J by 5 bases, leaving 6 bases between them. From germline, CDR1 is PRHDT and CDR2 FYEKMQ (reference sequence).

The rearrangement links TRBV11-3 to TRBJ2-1; D uncertain. CDR1 and CDR2 (germline): SGHNT, YENEEA. The CDR3 runs to 13 residues. V lost 4 bases to trimming and J lost 0 bases, with 4 bases between them. The CDR3: CASSSSSYNEQFF. CDR3 sequence (DNA): TGTGCCAGCAGCTCCAGCTCCTACAATGAGCAGTTCTTC.

The chain joins TRBV6-6 to TRBJ1-3, with TRBD1 matching over 9 bases. Trimming cost V 5 bases and J 5 bases; bases outside gene matches: 10. The CDR3 contains 16 residues. From germline, CDR1 is MNHNY and CDR2 SVGAGI (reference sequence). DNA for the CDR3: TGTGCCAGCAGTAACGGACAGGGGAGGGGAAGAAACACCATATATTTT. It encodes CASSNGQGRGRNTIYF.

A few counts support this clone. This chain connects TRBV10-3 to TRBJ1-2; the D is unclear. The CDR3 is 14 residues long. The ends were cut back, 3 bases at V and 6 bases at J, with 14 bases in the middle. CDR1 ENHRY and CDR2 SYGVKD come from the germline V gene. CDR3 in amino acids: CAISETVLKDGYTF. CDR3 bases: TGTGCCATCAGTGAAACGGTCCTGAAGGATGGCTACACCTTC.

The chain links TRBV6-5 to TRBJ2-7; TRBD2 matches 7 bases. The V and J ends lost 6 bases and 6 bases, in that order; junction bases with no gene match: 8. Germline V gene sequence: CDR1 MNHEY, CDR2 SVGAGI. This CDR3 has 13 amino acids. The CDR3 here is CASSRGLEVEQYF. The CDR3 bases are TGTGCCAGCAGCCGCGGACTAGAGGTCGAGCAGTACTTC.

This chain links TRBV13 with TRBJ2-7, with 8 bases aligning to TRBD2. Trimming removed 3 bases from V and 7 bases from J; junction bases left unmatched: 14. CDR3 size: 16 residues. Germline V gives CDR1 PRHDT, CDR2 FYEKMQ (reference sequence). The CDR3 is CASSFDGASGPTEQYF. CDR3 nucleotides: TGTGCCAGCAGCTTCGACGGGGCTAGCGGGCCTACGGAGCAGTACTTC.

This clone was picked up one time. The rearrangement links TRBV7-2 to TRBJ2-3; D is perhaps TRBD1 (6 bases). V shed 5 bases and J shed 2 bases, with 26 bases lying between them. The CDR3 length is 19 residues. Germline lookup yields CDR1 SGHTA and CDR2 FQGNSA. CDR3 region: CASSPTRVQGWSPTDTQYF. CDR3 DNA sequence: TGTGCCAGCAGCCCCACTCGCGTACAGGGCTGGTCCCCCACAGATACGCAGTATTTT.

This chain links TRBV28 with TRBJ2-1; D is perhaps TRBD2 (5 bases). CDR3 size: 16 residues. Germline values: CDR1 MDHEN, CDR2 SYDVKM. Trimming took off 6 bases at V and 0 bases at J, with 15 bases between the two ends. This CDR3 is CASSRARASSYNEQFF. As DNA, the CDR3 is TGTGCCAGCAGCCGGGCGCGGGCGAGCTCCTACAATGAGCAGTTCTTC. The complete variable domain, with remaining parts taken from reference TRBV28 and TRBJ2-1, reads DVKVTQSSRYLVKRTGEKVFLECVQDMDHENMFWYRQDPGLGLRLIYFSYDVKMKEKGDIPEGYSVSREKKERFSLILESASTNQTSMYLCASSRARASSYNEQFFGPGTRLTVL.